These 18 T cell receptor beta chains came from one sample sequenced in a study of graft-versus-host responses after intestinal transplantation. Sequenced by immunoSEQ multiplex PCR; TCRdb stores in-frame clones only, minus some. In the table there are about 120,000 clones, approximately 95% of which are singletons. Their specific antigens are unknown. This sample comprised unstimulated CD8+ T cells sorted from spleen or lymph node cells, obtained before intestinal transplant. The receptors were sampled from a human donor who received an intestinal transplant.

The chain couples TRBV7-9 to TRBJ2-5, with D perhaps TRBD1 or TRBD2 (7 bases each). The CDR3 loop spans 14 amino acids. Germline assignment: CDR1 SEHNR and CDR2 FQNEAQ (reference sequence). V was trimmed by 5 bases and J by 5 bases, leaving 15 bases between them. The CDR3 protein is CASSTPQGGETQYF. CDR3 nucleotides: TGTGCCAGCAGCACACCCCAGGGGGGGGAGACCCAGTACTTC.

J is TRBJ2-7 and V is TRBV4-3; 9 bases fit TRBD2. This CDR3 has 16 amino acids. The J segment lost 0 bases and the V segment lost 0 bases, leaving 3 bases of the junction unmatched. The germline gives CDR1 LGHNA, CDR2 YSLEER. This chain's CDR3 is CASSQDRLAASYEQYF. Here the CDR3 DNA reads TGCGCCAGCAGCCAAGATCGACTAGCGGCCTCCTACGAGCAGTACTTC.

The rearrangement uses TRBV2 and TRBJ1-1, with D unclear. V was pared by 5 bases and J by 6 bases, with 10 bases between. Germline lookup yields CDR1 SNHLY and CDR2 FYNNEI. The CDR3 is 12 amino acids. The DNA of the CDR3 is TGTGCCAGCAGTTCCGGGTTTGCTGAAGCTTTCTTT. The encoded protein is CASSSGFAEAFF.

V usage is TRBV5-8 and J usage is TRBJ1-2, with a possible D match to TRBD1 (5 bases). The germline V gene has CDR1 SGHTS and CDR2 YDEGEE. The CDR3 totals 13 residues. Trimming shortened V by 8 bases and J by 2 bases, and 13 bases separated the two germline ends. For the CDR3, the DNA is TGTGCCAGGGGGCTGCGGCTAAACTATGGCTACACCTTC. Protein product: CARGLRLNYGYTF.

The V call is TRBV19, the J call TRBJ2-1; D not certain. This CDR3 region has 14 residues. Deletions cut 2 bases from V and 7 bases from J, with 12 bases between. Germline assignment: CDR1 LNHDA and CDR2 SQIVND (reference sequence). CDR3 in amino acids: CASSISSNWNEQFF. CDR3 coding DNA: TGTGCCAGTAGTATATCCTCCAACTGGAATGAGCAGTTCTTC.

The CDR3 sequence: CASSYSNGGGELFF. CDR3 DNA sequence: TGTGCCAGCAGTTACTCGAATGGAGGAGGGGAGCTGTTTTTT. The chain combines TRBV6-6 with TRBJ2-2, with a weak D call TRBD2 (5 bases). Germline lookup yields CDR1 MNHNY and CDR2 SVGAGI (reference sequence). Trimming took off 0 bases at V and 8 bases at J, with 10 bases between the two ends. This CDR3 comprises 14 residues.

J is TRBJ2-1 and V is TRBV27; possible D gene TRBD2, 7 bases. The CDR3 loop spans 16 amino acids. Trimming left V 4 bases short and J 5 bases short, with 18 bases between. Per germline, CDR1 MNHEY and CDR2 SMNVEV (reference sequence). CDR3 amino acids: CASSSPGAGVNNEQFF. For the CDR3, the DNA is TGTGCCAGCAGTTCCCCAGGGGCGGGAGTCAACAATGAGCAGTTCTTC.

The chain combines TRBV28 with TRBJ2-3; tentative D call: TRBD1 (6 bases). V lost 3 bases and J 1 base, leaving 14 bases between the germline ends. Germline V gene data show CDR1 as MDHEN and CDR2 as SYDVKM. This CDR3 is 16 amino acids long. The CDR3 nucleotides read TGTGCCAGCAGTTTCGGGCGGGCAGGGGGCACAGATACGCAGTATTTT. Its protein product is CASSFGRAGGTDTQYF.

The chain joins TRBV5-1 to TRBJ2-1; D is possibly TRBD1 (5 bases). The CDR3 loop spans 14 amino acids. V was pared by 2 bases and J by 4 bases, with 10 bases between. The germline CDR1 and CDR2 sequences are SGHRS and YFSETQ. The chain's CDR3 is CASSFRDSYNEQFF. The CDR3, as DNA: TGCGCCAGCAGCTTTAGAGACAGTTACAATGAGCAGTTCTTC.

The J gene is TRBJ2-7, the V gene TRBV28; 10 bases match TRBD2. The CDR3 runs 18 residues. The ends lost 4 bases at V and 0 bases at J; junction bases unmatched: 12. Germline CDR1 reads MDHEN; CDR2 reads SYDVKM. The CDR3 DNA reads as TGTGCCAGCAGTTATACCGCTAGGAGCGGGAGGGCCTCCTACGAGCAGTACTTC. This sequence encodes CASSYTARSGRASYEQYF.

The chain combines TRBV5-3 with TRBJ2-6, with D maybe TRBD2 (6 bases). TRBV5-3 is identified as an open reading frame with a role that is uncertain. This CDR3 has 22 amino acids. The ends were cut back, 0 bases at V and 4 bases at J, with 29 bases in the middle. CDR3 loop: CARSLDAGRAERNVSGANVLTF. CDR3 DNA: TGTGCCAGAAGCTTGGATGCGGGAAGGGCCGAGCGTAACGTTTCCGGGGCCAACGTCCTGACTTTC.

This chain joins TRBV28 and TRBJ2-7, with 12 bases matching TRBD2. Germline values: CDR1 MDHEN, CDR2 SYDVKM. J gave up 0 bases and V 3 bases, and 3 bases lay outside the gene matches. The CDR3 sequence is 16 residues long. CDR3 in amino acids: CASSFETSGSSYEQYF. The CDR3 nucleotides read TGTGCCAGCAGTTTTGAGACTAGCGGGAGCTCCTACGAGCAGTACTTC.

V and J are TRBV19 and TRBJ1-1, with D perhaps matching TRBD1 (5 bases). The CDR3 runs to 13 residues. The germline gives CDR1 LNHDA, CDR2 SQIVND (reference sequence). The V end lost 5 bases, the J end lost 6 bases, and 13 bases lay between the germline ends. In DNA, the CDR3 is TGTGCCAGTAGTTTGGGGCCCTACGCTGAAGCTTTCTTT. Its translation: CASSLGPYAEAFF. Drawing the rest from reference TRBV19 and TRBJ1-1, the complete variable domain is DGGITQSPKYLFRKEGQNVTLSCEQNLNHDAMYWYRQDPGQGLRLIYYSQIVNDFQKGDIAEGYSVSREKKESFPLTVTSAQKNPTAFYLCASSLGPYAEAFFGQGTRLTVV.

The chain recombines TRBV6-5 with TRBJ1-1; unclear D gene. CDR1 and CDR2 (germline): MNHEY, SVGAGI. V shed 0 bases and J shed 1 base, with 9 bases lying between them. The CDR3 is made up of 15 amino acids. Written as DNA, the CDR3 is TGTGCCAGCAGTTACTCGACGTTCAAGAACACTGAAGCTTTCTTT. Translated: CASSYSTFKNTEAFF.

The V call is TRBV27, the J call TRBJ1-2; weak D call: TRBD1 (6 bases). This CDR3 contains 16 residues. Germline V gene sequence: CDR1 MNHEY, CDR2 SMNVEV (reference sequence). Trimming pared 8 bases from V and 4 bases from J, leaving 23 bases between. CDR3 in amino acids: CASLHLPGQGSYGYTF. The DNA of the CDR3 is TGTGCCAGCTTACACCTTCCGGGACAAGGCAGCTATGGCTACACCTTC.

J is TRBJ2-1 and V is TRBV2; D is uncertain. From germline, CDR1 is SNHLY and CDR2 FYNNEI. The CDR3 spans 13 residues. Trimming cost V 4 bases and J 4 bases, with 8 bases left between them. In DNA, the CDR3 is TGTGCCAGCAGTGGGGGTCGATACAATGAGCAGTTCTTC. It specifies CASSGGRYNEQFF.

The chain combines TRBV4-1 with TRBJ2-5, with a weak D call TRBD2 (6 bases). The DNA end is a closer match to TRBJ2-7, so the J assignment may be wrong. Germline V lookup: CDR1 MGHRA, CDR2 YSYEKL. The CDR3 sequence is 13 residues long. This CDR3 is CASSSRDSREQYF. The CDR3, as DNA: TGCGCCAGCAGCTCGCGGGACTCTCGCGAGCAGTACTTC.

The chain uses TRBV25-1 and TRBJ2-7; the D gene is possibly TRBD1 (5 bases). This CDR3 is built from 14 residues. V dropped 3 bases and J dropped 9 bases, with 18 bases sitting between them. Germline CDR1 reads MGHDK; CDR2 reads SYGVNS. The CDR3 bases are TGTGCCAGCAGTGATCACAGGTCCTCCTGGGGGCAGTACTTC. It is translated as CASSDHRSSWGQYF.